Below, 32 T cell receptor beta chains from the same sample are listed, as sequenced in a study of blood T cell repertoires in COVID-19. Assay used: immunoSEQ multiplex PCR; TCRdb lists only in-frame clones, some missing. The sample shows approximately 90,000 clones, approximately 86% of them seen only once. Sequenced input: peripheral blood. The receptors were gathered from a human donor in a cohort sampled during active COVID-19.

The V call is TRBV6-5, the J call TRBJ2-3; 8 bases align to TRBD2. Germline lookup yields CDR1 MNHEY and CDR2 SVGAGI. The CDR3 length is 15 residues. The trim removed 6 bases at V and 4 bases at J, leaving 9 bases unmatched. CDR3: CASRYFSGTADTQYF. CDR3 bases: TGTGCCAGCAGATATTTTAGCGGGACCGCAGATACGCAGTATTTT.

Note on this clone: The sample has other DNA sequences that encode this CDR3 too. The V gene is TRBV19, the J gene TRBJ1-1; D gene uncertain. The V and J ends lost 1 base and 8 bases respectively, with 8 bases between them. Germline V gives CDR1 LNHDA, CDR2 SQIVND (reference sequence). The CDR3 loop spans 12 amino acids. CDR3 in amino acids: CASSIGAAEAFF. The CDR3 DNA reads as TGTGCCAGTAGTATAGGGGCAGCCGAAGCTTTCTTT.

The J gene is TRBJ2-3, the V gene TRBV11-2, with D maybe TRBD1 (5 bases). This CDR3 is 17 amino acids long. CDR1 is SGHAT and CDR2 is FQNNGV in the germline V gene. Trimming removed 4 bases at V and 3 bases at J, with 20 bases between. CDR3 residues: CASSSTLQGRVTDTQYF. The CDR3 DNA follows: TGTGCCAGCAGCTCCACTCTTCAGGGTAGGGTAACAGATACGCAGTATTTT.

The CDR3 is CASSPGTGSNYGYTF. CDR3 bases: TGTGCCAGCAGTCCCGGGACAGGGAGTAACTATGGCTACACCTTC. The chain links TRBV5-6 to TRBJ1-2; 9 bases match TRBD1. The V segment lost 5 bases and the J segment 1 base; nucleotides outside the gene matches: 6. Germline loops: CDR1 SGHDT, CDR2 YYEEEE. The CDR3 length is 15 residues. The full variable domain, rest sourced from reference TRBV5-6 and TRBJ1-2, is DAGVTQSPTHLIKTRGQQVTLRCSPKSGHDTVSWYQQALGQGPQFIFQYYEEEERQRGNFPDRFSGHQFPNYSSELNVNALLLGDSALYLCASSPGTGSNYGYTFGSGTRLTVV.

At least ten counts were recorded for this clone. The identical CDR3 is also encoded by other nucleotide sequences in the sample. The rearrangement uses TRBV7-3 and TRBJ1-3, with D unclear. This CDR3 comprises 16 residues. Germline CDR1 reads SGHTA; CDR2 reads FQGTGA. Trimming took 0 bases from V and 0 from J, leaving 9 bases between them. DNA of the CDR3: TGTGCCAGCAGCTTAACCGGCGGGAACTCTGGAAACACCATATATTTT. This encodes CASSLTGGNSGNTIYF.

The genes are TRBV27 and TRBJ2-7; D perhaps matches TRBD2 (7 bases). Trimming stripped 8 bases from V and 6 bases from J, with 20 bases between. The length of the CDR3 is 14 residues. Germline CDR1 MNHEY, CDR2 SMNVEV (reference sequence). CDR3: CASAGAGYLSEQYF. CDR3 nucleotides: TGTGCCAGCGCGGGGGCGGGATACCTCTCCGAGCAGTACTTC.

This sequence joins TRBV9 and TRBJ1-5; 10 bases are shared with TRBD1. Germline lookup yields CDR1 SGDLS and CDR2 YYNGEE. This CDR3 contains 15 residues. The ends lost 4 bases at V and 7 bases at J; junction bases unmatched: 8. The CDR3, as DNA: TGTGCCAGCAGCCCGACAGGGGGCTCGGAACAGCCCCAGCATTTT. This sequence encodes CASSPTGGSEQPQHF.

The chain carries TRBV7-2 and TRBJ2-7, with D possibly being TRBD1 (5 bases). The ends were cut back, 7 bases at V and 5 bases at J, with 15 bases in the middle. This CDR3 is built from 13 residues. CDR1 is SGHTA and CDR2 is FQGNSA in the germline V gene. The CDR3 loop is CASNLRQNHEQYF. Here the CDR3 DNA reads TGTGCCAGCAACTTGCGACAGAACCACGAGCAGTACTTC.

The chain couples TRBV13 to TRBJ2-5, with D tentatively TRBD2 (5 bases). Germline CDR1 PRHDT, CDR2 FYEKMQ (reference sequence). V lost 1 base to trimming and J lost 2 bases, with 14 bases between them. The CDR3 spans 16 residues. In DNA, the CDR3 is TGTGCCAGCAGCTTAGATGTTAGAGGCGGGCAAGAGACCCAGTACTTC. This codes for CASSLDVRGGQETQYF.

The J gene is TRBJ1-6, the V gene TRBV28; D might be TRBD1 (5 bases). From germline, CDR1 is MDHEN and CDR2 SYDVKM. Trimming shortened V by 7 bases and J by 7 bases, and 11 bases separated the two germline ends. The CDR3 length is 13 residues. Here the CDR3 DNA reads TGTGCCAGCAATCAGGGTTCGAATTCACCCCTCCACTTT. Translating it yields CASNQGSNSPLHF. The full variable domain, with the rest looked up from reference TRBV28 and TRBJ1-6, is DVKVTQSSRYLVKRTGEKVFLECVQDMDHENMFWYRQDPGLGLRLIYFSYDVKMKEKGDIPEGYSVSREKKERFSLILESASTNQTSMYLCASNQGSNSPLHFGNGTRLTVT.

The chain joins TRBV6-5 to TRBJ2-7, with 7 bases that match TRBD2. The CDR3 contains 14 residues. Germline CDR1 and CDR2: MNHEY and SVGAGI. The trim removed 7 bases at V and 1 base at J, leaving 7 bases unmatched. The CDR3: CASTPGSGSYEQYF. CDR3 DNA sequence: TGTGCCAGCACCCCGGGTAGCGGGTCCTACGAGCAGTACTTC.

V is TRBV27 and J is TRBJ2-2; possibly TRBD2 for D (5 bases). The germline V and J ends were trimmed by 3 bases and 5 bases, with 10 bases remaining between them. Per the germline V gene, CDR1 is MNHEY and CDR2 is SMNVEV (reference sequence). The CDR3 covers 14 residues. The CDR3 DNA sequence: TGTGCCAGCAGTTTTTCAGGAGGAACCGGGGAGCTGTTTTTT. It specifies CASSFSGGTGELFF.

This chain links TRBV11-1 with TRBJ1-4, with 8 bases matching TRBD1. CDR1 is SGHAT and CDR2 is FQDESV in the germline V gene (reference sequence). This CDR3 is built from 16 residues. The trim removed 5 bases at V and 0 bases at J, leaving 5 bases unmatched. The CDR3 is CASSGGQGSTNEKLFF. CDR3 DNA: TGTGCCAGCAGCGGCGGACAGGGTTCAACTAATGAAAAACTGTTTTTT.

Regarding this clone: The same CDR3 can be traced to other DNA sequences in this sample. V is TRBV18 and J is TRBJ1-2; tentative D call: TRBD1 (5 bases). The CDR3 length is 13 residues. Germline loops: CDR1 KGHSH, CDR2 LQKENI. Trimming took off 0 bases at V and 6 bases at J, with 8 bases between the two ends. CDR3 loop: CASSPPRGDGYTF. The CDR3 bases are TGTGCCAGCTCACCACCGCGGGGGGATGGCTACACCTTC.

The V call is TRBV27, the J call TRBJ2-1; possible D gene TRBD2, 5 bases. V lost 0 bases, J lost 10 bases, and 10 bases lay in between. The germline CDR1 and CDR2 sequences are MNHEY and SMNVEV (reference sequence). The CDR3 has 13 residues. This chain's CDR3 is CASSLSRDIEQFF. DNA of the CDR3: TGTGCCAGCAGTTTATCGAGGGATATCGAGCAGTTCTTC.

The gene calls are TRBV9 and TRBJ1-1; D not certain. The germline gives CDR1 SGDLS, CDR2 YYNGEE. Trimming stripped 4 bases from V and 5 bases from J, with 15 bases between. There are 14 residues in the CDR3. For the CDR3, the DNA is TGTGCCAGCAGCCCCAGAGACTCTTTTACTGAAGCTTTCTTT. The encoded protein is CASSPRDSFTEAFF.

DNA of the CDR3: TGTGCCACCAGCAGTGGTGGCTACAATGAGCAGTTCTTC. The encoded protein is CATSSGGYNEQFF. The gene calls are TRBV24-1 and TRBJ2-1; no reliable D call. Per the germline V gene, CDR1 is KGHDR and CDR2 is SFDVKD. Deletions cut 7 bases from V and 3 bases from J, with 9 bases between. The CDR3 is 13 residues long.

The gene calls are TRBV5-4 and TRBJ2-7, with TRBD2 matching over 10 bases. The CDR3 covers 14 residues. Per germline, CDR1 SGHNT and CDR2 YYREEE (reference sequence). Unmatched junction bases numbered 4, after V lost 3 bases and J lost 4 bases. CDR3 region: CASSYSGRSYEQYF. The CDR3 nucleotides read TGTGCCAGCAGCTATAGCGGGAGGTCTTACGAGCAGTACTTC.

The CDR3 sequence is CSALSYGYTF. CDR3 nucleotide sequence: TGCAGTGCTCTGAGCTATGGCTACACCTTC. The chain is built from TRBV20-1 and TRBJ1-2; D call uncertain. CDR1 is DFQATT, CDR2 SNEGSKA, per germline (reference sequence). The CDR3 spans 10 residues. V lost 5 bases and J 4 bases, leaving 5 bases between the germline ends.

The chain has TRBV16 and TRBJ2-1; a weak D match, TRBD2 (5 bases). CDR3 length equals 18 residues. Germline V CDR1 and CDR2: KGHSY, FQNENV. V was trimmed by 0 bases and J by 0 bases, leaving 15 bases between them. The CDR3 nucleotides are TGTGCCAGCAGCCAATCGATAGGCGGGCGAAGCTCCTACAATGAGCAGTTCTTC. Its protein product is CASSQSIGGRSSYNEQFF.

The chain links TRBV5-1 to TRBJ2-5, with 12 bases matching TRBD2. V shed 1 base and J 5 bases; nucleotides not matched to a gene: 3. Germline lookup yields CDR1 SGHRS and CDR2 YFSETQ. CDR3 length: 15 amino acids. The CDR3 loop is CASSLTSGGYETQYF. The CDR3 DNA follows: TGCGCCAGCAGCTTGACTAGCGGGGGGTATGAGACCCAGTACTTC.

This clone showed up just once. This chain links TRBV9 with TRBJ2-1, with 10 bases identical to TRBD2. The CDR3 is 15 amino acids. CDR1 SGDLS and CDR2 YYNGEE come from the germline V gene. V lost 0 bases, J lost 5 bases, and 2 bases stayed unmatched. CDR3 sequence (DNA): TGTGCCAGCAGCGTAGATAGCGGGGGGAACAATGAGCAGTTCTTC. It translates to CASSVDSGGNNEQFF.

J is TRBJ1-2 and V is TRBV30; unclear D gene. CDR1 and CDR2 from the germline V gene are GTSNPN and SVGIG (reference sequence). Deletions cut 2 bases from V and 4 bases from J, with 5 bases between. This CDR3 region has 11 residues. The CDR3, as DNA: TGTGCCTGGAGTCCAGGCTATGGCTACACCTTC. As protein: CAWSPGYGYTF.

The chain combines TRBV5-1 with TRBJ2-3, with 7 positions matching TRBD1. Looked up from germline, CDR1 is SGHRS and CDR2 is YFSETQ. The V gene end was trimmed by 4 bases and the J gene end by 3 bases; junction bases not matched to a gene: 11. The length of the CDR3 is 16 residues. This chain's CDR3 is CASSKGPRQGTDTQYF. CDR3 in DNA: TGCGCCAGCAGCAAAGGTCCGAGACAGGGTACAGATACGCAGTATTTT.

The gene calls are TRBV7-2 and TRBJ1-1; possible D gene TRBD1, 5 bases. CDR1 and CDR2 (germline): SGHTA, FQGNSA. The CDR3 is 14 amino acids. Trimming took off 4 bases at V and 1 base at J, with 10 bases between the two ends. The CDR3: CASSSGQRNTEAFF. In nucleotides, the CDR3 is TGTGCCAGCAGCTCCGGACAACGGAACACTGAAGCTTTCTTT.

The chain uses TRBV28 and TRBJ1-3, with 10 bases fitting TRBD1. The J segment lost 7 bases and the V segment lost 1 base, leaving 10 bases of the junction unmatched. Germline CDR1 and CDR2: MDHEN and SYDVKM. The CDR3 length is 17 residues. The CDR3 nucleotides are TGTGCCAGCAGTTTATCAGCCCTGGGACAGGGGTGGAACACCATATATTTT. Its translation is CASSLSALGQGWNTIYF.

The V and J genes are TRBV6-5 and TRBJ1-1; 7 bases are a match to TRBD1. CDR3 length equals 14 residues. Unmatched junction bases numbered 9, after V lost 6 bases and J lost 5 bases. CDR1 is MNHEY, CDR2 SVGAGI, per germline. The CDR3 DNA follows: TGTGCCAGCAGCGCACAGGGGAGGTGGACTGAAGCTTTCTTT. Amino acids: CASSAQGRWTEAFF.

The J gene is TRBJ1-5, the V gene TRBV6-2 or TRBV6-3, with D perhaps TRBD1 (6 bases). The CDR3 has 17 residues. CDR1 is MNHEY, CDR2 SVGEGT, per germline. V lost 0 bases to trimming and J lost 1 base, with 13 bases between them. CDR3: CASSYSIGQGSNQPQHF. The CDR3 coding sequence is TGTGCCAGCAGTTACTCGATCGGCCAGGGGAGCAATCAGCCCCAGCATTTT.

The J gene is TRBJ1-2, the V gene TRBV20-1, with unresolved D. In germline, CDR1 is DFQATT, CDR2 SNEGSKA (reference sequence). V was shortened by 3 bases and J by 1 base, with 9 bases between the two germline ends. The CDR3 extends over 13 amino acids. The CDR3 reads CSASQSFNYGYTF. CDR3 coding DNA: TGCAGTGCTAGTCAGTCTTTTAACTATGGCTACACCTTC.

V and J are TRBV27 and TRBJ1-1, with unresolved D. The V end was cut by 1 base, the J end by 1 base, with 10 bases between. Germline V lookup: CDR1 MNHEY, CDR2 SMNVEV (reference sequence). The length of the CDR3 is 15 residues. The CDR3 DNA follows: TGTGCCAGCAGTTTATGGCCCCCAGGGAACACTGAAGCTTTCTTT. Translation gives CASSLWPPGNTEAFF.

The chain carries TRBV6-2 or TRBV6-3 and TRBJ1-5; D unclear. CDR1 and CDR2 from the germline V gene are MNHEY and SVGEGT. The CDR3 is 15 residues long. V was clipped by 0 bases and J by 0 bases, with 6 bases between them. The CDR3 protein is CASSYSEYSNQPQHF. CDR3 DNA: TGTGCCAGCAGTTACTCGGAGTATAGCAATCAGCCCCAGCATTTT.

The chain uses TRBV30 and TRBJ2-1, with 9 bases identical to TRBD2. The V gene's germline CDR1 is GTSNPN and CDR2 SVGIG (reference sequence). Trimming took 5 bases from V and 8 from J; bases not matched to a gene: 7. The CDR3 length is 13 residues. The CDR3 nucleotides are TGTGCCTGGCAGCGAGCGGGAGGCCATGAGCAGTTCTTC. Translated, it gives CAWQRAGGHEQFF.